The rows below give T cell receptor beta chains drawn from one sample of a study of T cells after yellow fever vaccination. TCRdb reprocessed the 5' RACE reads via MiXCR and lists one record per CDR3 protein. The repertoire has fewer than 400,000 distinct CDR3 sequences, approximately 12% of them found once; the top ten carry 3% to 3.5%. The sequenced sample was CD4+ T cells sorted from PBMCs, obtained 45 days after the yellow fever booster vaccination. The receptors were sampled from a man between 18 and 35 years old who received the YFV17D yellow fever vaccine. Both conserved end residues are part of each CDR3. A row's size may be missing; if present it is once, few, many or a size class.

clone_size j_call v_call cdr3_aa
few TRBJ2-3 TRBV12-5 CASGAKLTDTQYF
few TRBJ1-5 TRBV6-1 CASSEDRGTGFYQPQHF
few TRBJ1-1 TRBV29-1 CSVGQPQGEAFF
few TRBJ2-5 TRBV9 CASSVGVTSGSQETQYF
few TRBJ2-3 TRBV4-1 CASSQGLAGADTQYF
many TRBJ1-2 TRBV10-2 CASTPWQEGGYTF
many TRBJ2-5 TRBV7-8 CASSALGEQETQYF
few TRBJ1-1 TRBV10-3 CAISGDSVNTEAFF
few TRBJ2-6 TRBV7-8 CASDTSRLPPVLTF
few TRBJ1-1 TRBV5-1 CASSQTGPGNTEAFF
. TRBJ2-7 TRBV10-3 CATQGQGSYEQYF
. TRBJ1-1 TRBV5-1 CASSLAGWAEAFF
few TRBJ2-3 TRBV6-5 CASSYSYGGTDTQYF
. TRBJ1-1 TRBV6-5 CASSRREPGKAFF
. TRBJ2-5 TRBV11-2 CASSQPPTQETQYF
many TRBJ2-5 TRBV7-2 CASSLGLETQYF
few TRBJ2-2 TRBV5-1 CASSLVPAGELARGELFF
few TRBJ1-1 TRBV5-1 CASSLQQQNTEAFF
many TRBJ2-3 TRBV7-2 CASSLGQGGGDTQYF
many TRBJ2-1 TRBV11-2 CASSLEGTSGAYNEQFF
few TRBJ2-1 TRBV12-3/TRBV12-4 CASSQQVTGGNEQFF
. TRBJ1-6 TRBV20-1 CSARYRVDSPLHF
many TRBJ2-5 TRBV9 CASSPTSGGETQYF
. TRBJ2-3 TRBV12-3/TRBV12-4 CASRARTSGRGTDTQYF
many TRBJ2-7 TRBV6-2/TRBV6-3 CASSIDSTYEQYF
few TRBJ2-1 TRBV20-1 CSASGGALNEQFF
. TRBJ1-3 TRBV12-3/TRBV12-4 CASLGSGNTIYF
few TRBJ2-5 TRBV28 CATLLFRRPTETQYF
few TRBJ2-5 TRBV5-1 CASSMTSGGQETQYF
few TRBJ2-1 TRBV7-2 CASSSSSENYNEQFF
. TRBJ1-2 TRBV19 CASSFRVQYGYTF
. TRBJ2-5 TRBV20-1 CSAANRGLEETQYF
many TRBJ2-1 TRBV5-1 CASSLVPGTNNEQFF
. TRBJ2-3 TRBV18 CASSSDRGPDTQYF
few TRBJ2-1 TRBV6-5 CASRTTGTSAGEQFF
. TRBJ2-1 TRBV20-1 CSAESGTSGVNEQFF
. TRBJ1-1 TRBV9 CASSVATGSGGETFF
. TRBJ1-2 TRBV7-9 CASSPQARTSGYGYTF
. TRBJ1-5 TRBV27 CASSTTSYSNQPQHF
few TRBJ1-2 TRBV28 CAARAGDYGYTF
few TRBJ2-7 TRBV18 CASSPTRGQPALYEQYF
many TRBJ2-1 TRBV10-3 CAISADTRGSQFF
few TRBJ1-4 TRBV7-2 CASSSQTGSEKLFF
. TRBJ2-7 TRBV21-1 CATVQTSRQGQSSSEQYF
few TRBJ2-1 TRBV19 CASSIDLPSGGTYNEQFF
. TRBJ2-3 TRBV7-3 CASSWRAGITDTQYF
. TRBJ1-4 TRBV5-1 CASSSGQGAHEKLFF
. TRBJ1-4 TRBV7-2 CASSLAGSRDEKLFF
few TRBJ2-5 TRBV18 CASSTSLTGTGETQYF
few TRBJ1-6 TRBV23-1 CASSQLISQHRDQDNSPLHF
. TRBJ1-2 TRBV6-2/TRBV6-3 CASSYVRNGYTF